This T cell receptor (beta chain) was identified during a study of PD-1 blockade in mismatch repair-deficient tumors. The wider study: Patients had more than ten mismatch repair-deficient cancer types, all previously treated and progressing.

Mismatch repair deficiency was confirmed in all patients, by PCR or immunohistochemistry. A few pembrolizumab responders had their TCRs sequenced. TCRdb's copy holds only in-frame clones and misses some; the assay was immunoSEQ multiplex PCR. The sample has approximately 100,000 clones; under 90% are singletons. Findings and limits, study-wide: Tumor-resident clones, often absent from pretreatment blood, expanded after pembrolizumab and then contracted.

CDR1 MRHNA and CDR2 SNTAGT come from the germline V gene. The CDR3 loop spans 15 amino acids. Between the trimmed V and J ends, which lost 8 bases and 2 bases, there was a span of 15 bases. This clone occurred once. What it recognizes is unknown. This receptor was obtained from an adult with mismatch repair-deficient cancer. Sequenced here: peripheral blood, sampled approximately 35 weeks after starting pembrolizumab. The chain carries TRBV6-4 and TRBJ2-2; maybe TRBD1 (5 bases). The CDR3 coding sequence is TGTGCCAGCCTCTTTACAGGATTAAACACCGGGGAGCTGTTTTTT. It is translated as CASLFTGLNTGELFF.